Here is one T cell receptor (beta chain) with its context. Its antigen specificity is not known. No clone much larger than this one lies a single base away; base qualities are absent. Taken with the paper, the label for treatment or condition translates to: about 20 received Ad26.COV2.S at low or high dose, single or two shots; roughly 5 received placebo; per-sample allocation not given. Repertoires of vaccine and placebo recipients were sequenced from samples collected on day 63 after the first injection. Between 29 July and 7 August 2020, Cohort 1b enrolled 25 adults aged 18-55 years at one site in Boston, USA. Ad26.COV2.S was a replication-incompetent adenovirus type 26 vector that expressed a prefusion-stabilized SARS-CoV-2 spike protein derived from the original Wuhan strain. V loses 3 bases at its end and J loses 3 bases; junction bases beyond the gene matches: 3. CDR1 KGHDR and CDR2 SFDVKD are derived from the germline V gene. From cysteine to phenylalanine, the CDR3 is 15 amino acids long. CDR3 DNA is the only sequence kept; it has 45 bases, read in frame from the first base.

The sample is drawn from a study of Ad26.COV2.S vaccination and SARS-CoV-2 variants (dated by TCRdb to about 2021). With regard to the full study: Donors in the vaccine arm were drawn from COV1001, a phase I-IIa trial of Ad26.COV2.S in healthy adults that was multicentre, randomized, double-blind and placebo-controlled. The TCR-sequenced set comprised around 32 samples: about 19 Ad26.COV2.S vaccine recipients, 5 placebo recipients and 8 SARS-CoV-2 convalescent individuals. Investigators remained blinded to trial group allocation during experiments and outcome assessment. Sequencing of the TCRbeta repertoire served to evaluate the specificity and breadth of SARS-CoV-2-reactive T cell receptors following Ad26.COV2.S vaccination. Ad26.COV2.S was given intramuscularly at 5x10^10 or 1x10^11 viral particles, as a single shot or as two shots 56 days apart. Trial participants were randomized into five groups of five, in which low-dose or high-dose Ad26.COV2.S was given once or twice, or placebo was given on both occasions. General conclusions and limits of the study: Ad26.COV2.S recipients had higher spike-specific TCR breadth than placebo recipients (P = 0.0014). After vaccination, substantial breadth of spike-specific CD8+ and CD4+ T cell responses was reported. Vaccine and placebo recipients had comparable non-spike TCR breadth, which fits with the vaccine containing only spike. The study was not powered for comparison of responses between vaccine doses or regimens. The authors noted that total T cell responses may have been underestimated by the TCR breadth and depth analyses.

TCRbeta CDR3 regions were sequenced with the immunoSEQ Assay. After extraction, genomic DNA underwent amplification by bias-controlled multiplex PCR, followed by high-throughput sequencing. The paper's data handling went like this. To quantify the absolute abundance of each unique TCRbeta CDR3 region, sequences were collapsed and filtered. T cell fraction was estimated by normalization of TCRbeta template counts to usable DNA, with usable DNA being measured through amplification of reference genes present in all nucleated cells. Repertoire TCRs were annotated as SARS-CoV-2-specific when V gene, CDR3 amino acid sequence and J gene were exactly matched to a known reactive TCR set. MIRA supplied the reference SARS-CoV-2 TCR set, which was filtered for enrichment in COVID-19-positive ImmuneCODE repertoires so that public or cross-reactive TCRs were removed. Based on the MIRA antigens, annotated TCRs were further analysed at the level of specific ORF or position within ORF. Breadth was defined as the number of annotated unique rearrangements divided by the total number of unique productive rearrangements, and depth was defined as the summed frequency of the annotated unique rearrangements. Group comparisons of TCR breadth used two-sided Wilcoxon rank-sum tests. TCRdb took this table from immuneACCESS and kept in-frame rearrangements with V and J called. Such tables lack part of the clones; where checked against another copy, unresolved V genes explain under half of the gap, and the rest is unexplained. V and J calls and clone size are those listed in that table; D and trimming were worked out from the DNA. This sample is represented by roughly 400,000 clones; less than 95% of them were singletons. Around 4.5% of the sample comes from the top ten.

Rearrangement joined TRBV24-1 to TRBJ2-1; TRBD2 agrees with 8 junctional bases. This sample comprised peripheral blood, obtained in a trial of Ad26.COV2.S vaccine versus placebo. This receptor was obtained from a person aged 18-60 years who received the Ad26.COV2.S COVID-19 vaccine or a placebo. CDR3 reads: CATSDTGTSYNEQFF. The DNA sequence is as follows: TGTGCCACCAGTGATACCGGGACTAGCTACAATGAGCAGTTCTTC.